A single TCR beta chain is shown here with its context. This entry is derived from a study of beta chain features in type 1 diabetes. The authors reverse transcribed all of the isolated RNA, so sequencing captured expressed TCRB transcripts. Sequencing was performed with immunoSEQ multiplex PCR; in TCRdb, only in-frame clones are kept and a portion is missing. Altogether roughly 500,000 clones are present, around 28% being singletons, with the ten largest covering about 0.065%. V lost 3 bases and J lost 2, with 9 bases in between. Per the germline V gene, CDR1 is MGHRA and CDR2 is YSYEKL. CDR3 size: 14 residues.

The chain is built from TRBV4-1 and TRBJ2-3; no firm D call. Sequencing used naive CD4+ T cells from blood. This clonotype was sampled from a man younger than 35 in good health. As DNA, the CDR3 is TGCGCCAGCAGCCAGACCGGTACCACAGATACGCAGTATTTT. It is translated as CASSQTGTTDTQYF.